Below are 30 T cell receptor beta chains sequenced from a single sample in a study of tumor and adjacent non-tumor tissue in lung cancer. The library came from three nested PCR rounds adapted from ARM-PCR protocols. TCRdb ran MiXCR on the multiplex PCR reads and lists one entry per CDR3 protein. The sample has 200,000 to 250,000 distinct CDR3 sequences, around 71% seen once. No cell sorting was done before RNA was extracted from the tissue. The sample comprised lung tumor tissue. These TCRs come from a man in his sixties with non-small cell lung cancer.

The sample holds one count of this clonotype. One end of the junction is discordant with germline, which a read error may explain. V gene TRBV11-3 combines with J gene TRBJ1-3; D is unresolved. The CDR3 has 15 residues. Germline loops: CDR1 SGHNT, CDR2 YENEEA. CDR3 in DNA: TGTGCCAGCTGCTTACGGATATCCTCTGGAGACACCATATATTTT. This encodes CASCLRISSGDTIYF.

The chain carries TRBV12-5 and TRBJ2-5; D is ambiguous. Germline values: CDR1 LGHNT, CDR2 FRNRAP. The CDR3 is 16 residues long. V was cut by 0 bases and J by 4 bases, with 15 bases left in between. CDR3 region: CASGLVQRLVRETQYF. As DNA, the CDR3 is TGTGCTAGTGGTTTGGTCCAGCGATTAGTCCGAGAGACCCAGTACTTC. The full variable domain, completed using reference TRBV12-5 and TRBJ2-5, is DARVTQTPRHKVTEMGQEVTMRCQPILGHNTVFWYRQTMMQGLELLAYFRNRAPLDDSGMPKDRFSAEMPDATLATLKIQPSEPRDSAVYFCASGLVQRLVRETQYFGPGTRLLVL.

This clonotype was seen only once. This may come from a read error, since a much larger clone is one base off. This chain links TRBV6-1 with TRBJ1-5, with D perhaps TRBD1 or TRBD2 (5 bases each). The assigned J gene may be wrong: the sequence end matches TRBJ2-3 better. This CDR3 is built from 15 residues. Germline loops: CDR1 MNHNS, CDR2 SASEGT. CDR3 region: CASSYSRESNQPQYF. CDR3 nucleotide sequence: TGTGCCAGCAGTTACTCCAGGGAGAGCAATCAGCCCCAGTATTTT.

The gene calls are TRBV11-1 and TRBJ2-5; TRBD2 is a possible D gene (7 bases). The germline gives CDR1 SGHAT, CDR2 FQDESV (reference sequence). This CDR3 has 15 amino acids. V lost 3 bases and J lost 4, with 15 bases in between. The CDR3 DNA sequence: TGTGCCAGCAGCTTGGGACCGGGGGGCCTAGAGACCCAGTACTTC. Its protein product is CASSLGPGGLETQYF.

This clonotype was observed a handful of times. At one end the junction does not follow the germline gene, possibly because of a read error. The chain is built from TRBV6-5 and TRBJ2-3; D unresolved. The CDR3 totals 12 residues. Germline V gene sequence: CDR1 MNHEY, CDR2 SVGAGI. The CDR3 spells CASSAGTYTHYF. In DNA, the CDR3 is TGTGCCAGCAGCGCAGGCACATATACGCATTATTTT.

On this clonotype: A much larger clone is a single base away; this may be a read error. V usage is TRBV20-1 and J usage is TRBJ2-3; 12 nucleotides line up with TRBD2. Looked up from germline, CDR1 is DFQATT and CDR2 is SNEGSKA (reference sequence). The CDR3 consists of 12 residues. CDR3 amino acids: CSGTSGKDMQYF. CDR3 in DNA: TGCAGTGGGACTAGCGGGAAAGATATGCAGTATTTT.

Concerning this clonotype: This may come from a read error, since a much larger clone is one base off. This chain uses TRBV6-5 with TRBJ1-1; TRBD1 matches at 8 bases. The CDR3 contains 13 residues. The germline V gene has CDR1 MNHEY and CDR2 SVGAGI. The DNA for the CDR3 is TGTACCAGCAGCCGGACAGGGATCCCTGAAGCTTTCTTT. The encoded protein is CTSSRTGIPEAFF.

The rearrangement uses TRBV5-5 and TRBJ1-6, with D uncertain. Germline values: CDR1 SGHKS, CDR2 YYEKEE (reference sequence). V gave up 3 bases and J gave up 11 bases, with 12 bases separating them. This CDR3 spans 13 amino acids. CDR3 sequence reads: CASSSEGPPPLHF. CDR3 nucleotides: TGTGCCAGCAGCTCTGAAGGGCCACCACCCCTCCACTTT.

In the case of this clonotype: A read error may be the cause here, since a much bigger clone is one base away. The genes are TRBV6-5 and TRBJ2-7; D might be TRBD1 (6 bases). The CDR3 has 14 amino acids. Looked up from germline, CDR1 is MNHEY and CDR2 is SVGAGI. The V gene lost 7 bases and the J gene lost 2 bases, with 15 bases spanning the gap. The DNA for the CDR3 is TGTGCCAGCAACCGACAGGAAGTCCCCTACGAGCAGTACTTC. The encoded protein is CASNRQEVPYEQYF.

With regard to this clonotype: A much larger clone is a single base away; this may be a read error. The gene calls are TRBV29-1 and TRBJ1-1; 10 bases align to TRBD1. CDR1 SQVTM and CDR2 ANQGSEA come from the germline V gene. CDR3 size: 13 residues. The CDR3 DNA follows: TGCAGCGTTGGGGACAGGGGAAACACTGAAGCTTTGTTT. This encodes CSVGDRGNTEALF.

This clonotype was observed a few times. A junction boundary mismatches the germline segment, possibly from a read error. The chain combines TRBV11-1 with TRBJ2-1; D remains unclear. In germline, CDR1 is SGHAT, CDR2 FQDESV (reference sequence). This CDR3 spans 15 amino acids. CDR3 loop: CVSSLGLDGYNEQFF. The CDR3 DNA is TGTGTCAGCAGCTTAGGCCTGGATGGATACAATGAGCAGTTCTTC. The entire variable domain, with the rest obtained from reference TRBV11-1 and TRBJ2-1, is as follows: EAEVAQSPRYKITEKSQAVAFWCDPISGHATLYWYRQILGQGPELLVQFQDESVVDDSQLPKDRFSAERLKGVDSTLKIQPAELGDSAMYLCVSSLGLDGYNEQFFGPGTRLTVL.

In the case of this clonotype: This may come from a read error, since a much larger clone is one base off. This chain links TRBV20-1 with TRBJ2-6; a possible D gene is TRBD2 (5 bases). Per the germline V gene, CDR1 is DFQATT and CDR2 is SNEGSKA (reference sequence). V lost 7 bases, J lost 2 bases, and 12 bases lay in between. The CDR3 contains 14 residues. DNA for the CDR3: TGCAGTGTCCTGGTCGGGGCTGGGGCCAACGTCCTGACTTTC. Amino acids: CSVLVGAGANVLTF.

This sequence joins TRBV13 and TRBJ2-1; 8 nucleotides agree with TRBD1. From germline, CDR1 is PRHDT and CDR2 FYEKMQ (reference sequence). With V trimmed by 5 bases and J by 2 bases, 8 bases remained unmatched. CDR3 length equals 16 residues. CDR3 sequence reads: CASSLHDRGAYNEQFF. The CDR3 DNA is TGTGCCAGCAGCCTACACGACAGGGGAGCCTACAATGAGCAGTTCTTC.

The V call is TRBV6-6, the J call TRBJ2-3; D is undetermined. Germline V gene sequence: CDR1 MNHNY, CDR2 SVGAGI (reference sequence). This CDR3 has 13 amino acids. V lost 0 bases, J lost 2 bases, and 3 bases lay in between. The CDR3 nucleotides read TGTGCCAGCAGTTACTCTCTCACAGATACGCAGTATTTT. Encoded protein: CASSYSLTDTQYF.

The chain uses TRBV11-1 and TRBJ2-1; 9 nucleotides line up with TRBD1. CDR3 length: 14 amino acids. Germline values: CDR1 SGHAT, CDR2 FQDESV (reference sequence). Germline trimming cut 4 bases from V and 8 bases from J; bases unmatched to any gene: 6. Here the CDR3 reads CASSWDRARDEQFF. The CDR3 DNA reads as TGTGCCAGCAGCTGGGACAGGGCGAGGGATGAGCAGTTCTTC.

Notes on this clonotype: A read error may explain this, as a much larger clone is one base away. This chain joins TRBV6-1 and TRBJ1-3; 7 positions match TRBD1. CDR1 and CDR2 (germline): MNHNS, SASEGT. The CDR3 is 16 residues long. In DNA form, the CDR3 reads TGTGCCAGCAGTGAACACAGGGGTACATCTGAAAACACCATATATTTT. As protein: CASSEHRGTSENTIYF.

This chain links TRBV12-3 or TRBV12-4 with TRBJ2-5; perhaps TRBD2 as D (6 bases). Between the trimmed V and J ends, which lost 8 bases and 1 base, there was a span of 20 bases. CDR3 length: 16 amino acids. The chain's CDR3 is CASRRTNGGPQETQYF. The CDR3 nucleotides are TGTGCCAGCCGCCGGACTAACGGGGGACCCCAAGAGACCCAGTACTTC.

The chain carries TRBV19 and TRBJ1-2; possible D gene TRBD1, 6 bases. Germline values: CDR1 LNHDA, CDR2 SQIVND (reference sequence). This CDR3 contains 14 residues. The V gene lost 5 bases and the J gene lost 4 bases, with 14 bases spanning the gap. CDR3 in amino acids: CASSSRDKTYGYTF. The CDR3 region has the DNA TGTGCCAGTAGTTCTCGGGACAAGACCTATGGCTACACCTTC.

As concerns this clonotype: A much bigger clone sits one base away, suggesting this may be a read error. V and J are TRBV20-1 and TRBJ2-1; 8 bases are a match to TRBD1. The V gene's germline CDR1 is DFQATT and CDR2 SNEGSKA (reference sequence). Germline trimming cut 5 bases from V and 9 bases from J; bases unmatched to any gene: 12. The CDR3 extends over 14 amino acids. CDR3 amino acids: CSAARGLLSSEQFF. The CDR3 region has the DNA TGCAGTGCTGCCAGGGGGCTGCTTAGCAGTGAGCAGTTCTTC.

The chain employs TRBV6-4 and TRBJ2-1; D ambiguous. CDR1 is MRHNA and CDR2 is SNTAGT in the germline V gene. V lost 6 bases, J lost 1 base, and 13 bases lay in between. This CDR3 has 15 amino acids. CDR3 bases: TGTGCCAGCAGCCCGGAACACAGATCCTACAATGAGCAGTTCTTC. It is translated as CASSPEHRSYNEQFF.

On this clonotype: One end of the junction fails to match germline, which may point to a read error. This chain links TRBV29-1 with TRBJ2-2; the match to TRBD2 covers 8 bases. The CDR3 sequence is 14 residues long. Germline lookup yields CDR1 SQVTM and CDR2 ANQGSEA. CDR3 in amino acids: CSVRLATNSGELFF. The DNA of the CDR3 is TGCAGCGTGAGACTAGCGACGAACAGCGGGGAGCTGTTTTTT.

About this clonotype itself: This could be a read error, since a much larger clone is one nucleotide away. The CDR3 bases are TGTGCCACCACTCCCGGGGGGGCGTCTGGAAACATCATATATTTT. The encoded protein is CATTPGGASGNIIYF. This chain uses TRBV6-1 with TRBJ1-3; possibly TRBD1 for D (6 bases). This CDR3 has 15 residues. Germline V lookup: CDR1 MNHNS, CDR2 SASEGT.

A note on this clonotype: A read error may be the cause here, since a much bigger clone is one base away. The chain carries TRBV20-1 and TRBJ2-7; 11 nucleotides line up with TRBD1. The CDR3 has 15 residues. The J segment lost 5 bases and the V segment lost 3 bases, leaving 9 bases of the junction unmatched. Germline V gene lookup returns CDR1 DFQATT and CDR2 SNEGSKA (reference sequence). The CDR3 spells CSASARDRGYHEQYF. CDR3 sequence (DNA): TGCAGTGCTAGTGCCCGGGACAGGGGGTACCACGAGCAGTACTTC.

About this clonotype: This may be a read error: a much more frequent sequence differs by one nucleotide. The chain links TRBV4-3 to TRBJ1-1, with 7 positions matching TRBD1. This CDR3 is built from 13 residues. Germline CDR1 is LGHNA and CDR2 is YSLEER. CDR3 loop: CACSPDRSTEAFF. The CDR3 DNA reads as TGCGCCTGCAGCCCGGACAGGAGCACTGAAGCTTTCTTT.

This clonotype came up many times. The rearrangement uses TRBV20-1 and TRBJ1-4; no firm D call. The ends were cut back, 3 bases at V and 7 bases at J, with 6 bases in the middle. The germline gives CDR1 DFQATT, CDR2 SNEGSKA (reference sequence). This CDR3 comprises 11 residues. The CDR3 region has the DNA TGCAGTGCTAGGGCATTTGAAAAACTGTTTTTT. Protein: CSARAFEKLFF.

This clonotype appeared a single time. A much larger clone lies one base from this, so it may be a read error. The chain has TRBV14 and TRBJ1-6, with D perhaps matching TRBD1 (6 bases). Germline CDR1 and CDR2: SGHDN and FVKESK. V was clipped by 4 bases and J by 11 bases, with 15 bases between them. The CDR3 is 14 residues long. This CDR3 is CASSPTGFRTPLHF. DNA of the CDR3: TGTGCCAGCAGCCCTACAGGGTTTCGGACACCCCTCCACTTT.

This clonotype was found once. One end of the junction fails to match germline, which may point to a read error. The chain links TRBV20-1 to TRBJ2-7, with D tentatively TRBD1 or TRBD2 (5 bases each). The CDR3 consists of 14 residues. In germline, CDR1 is DFQATT, CDR2 SNEGSKA (reference sequence). The CDR3 region is CSAGPGTRSYERYF. CDR3 in DNA: TGCAGTGCTGGACCCGGGACCAGGTCCTACGAGCGGTACTTC.

The chain recombines TRBV11-1 with TRBJ1-3; D is possibly TRBD1 (5 bases). Germline lookup yields CDR1 SGHAT and CDR2 FQDESV (reference sequence). The CDR3 runs to 14 residues. Here the CDR3 DNA reads TGTGACATTAGCTTCGGGACTGTTCGAAACACCATATATTTT. This gives the protein CDISFGTVRNTIYF.

The sample holds one count of this clonotype. A single base separates this from a much larger clone, so it may be a read error. The J gene is TRBJ2-7, the V gene TRBV6-6; TRBD1 is a possible D gene (6 bases). The germline V gene has CDR1 MNHNY and CDR2 SVGAGI (reference sequence). The CDR3 length is 16 residues. CDR3 coding DNA: TGTGCCAGCAGTGACAAACAGGGCCCTCCGCCATACGAGCAGTGCTTC. Protein sequence: CASSDKQGPPPYEQCF.

This clonotype was seen at least ten times. The chain employs TRBV11-3 and TRBJ2-1, with TRBD2 matching over 12 bases. The CDR3 covers 16 residues. Germline assignment: CDR1 SGHNT and CDR2 YENEEA. V lost 2 bases, J lost 4 bases, and 3 bases stayed unmatched. The CDR3 nucleotides read TGTGCCAGCAGCTTACGTCTAGCGGGAGGGTACAATGAGCAGTTCTTC. Translation gives CASSLRLAGGYNEQFF. Complete variable domain (other parts from reference TRBV11-3 and TRBJ2-1): EAGVVQSPRYKIIEKKQPVAFWCNPISGHNTLYWYLQNLGQGPELLIRYENEEAVDDSQLPKDRFSAERLKGVDSTLKIQPAELGDSAVYLCASSLRLAGGYNEQFFGPGTRLTVL.